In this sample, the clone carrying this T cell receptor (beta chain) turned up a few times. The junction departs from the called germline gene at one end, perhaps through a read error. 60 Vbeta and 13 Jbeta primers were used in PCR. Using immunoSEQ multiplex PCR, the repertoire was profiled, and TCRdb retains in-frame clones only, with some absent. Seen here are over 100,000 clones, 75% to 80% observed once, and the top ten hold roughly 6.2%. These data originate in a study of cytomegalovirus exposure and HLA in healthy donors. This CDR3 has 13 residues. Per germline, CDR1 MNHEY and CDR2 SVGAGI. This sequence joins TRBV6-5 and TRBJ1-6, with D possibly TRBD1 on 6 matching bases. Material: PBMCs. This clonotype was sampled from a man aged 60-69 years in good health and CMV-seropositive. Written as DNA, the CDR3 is TGTGCCGCTAAAGCGGGGGCTAATTCGCCCCTCCACTTT. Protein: CAAKAGANSPLHF.